What follows are 18 T cell receptor beta chains derived from one specimen sequenced in a study of T cell responses to AZD1222 COVID-19 vaccine. Repertoires were generated with immunoSEQ multiplex PCR, while TCRdb's copy carries only in-frame clones and drops some. Among roughly 120,000 clones, around 94% were seen once, and the ten largest hold around 7%. The starting material was peripheral blood, obtained on day 0 of AZD1222 vaccination. These receptor sequences come from an adult in good health.

This clone was counted between two and nine times. V usage is TRBV4-2 and J usage is TRBJ2-1; TRBD2 might be the D (5 bases). This CDR3 is built from 17 residues. Germline V gene sequence: CDR1 LGHNA, CDR2 YNFKEQ. V was clipped by 0 bases and J by 7 bases, with 19 bases between them. The CDR3 sequence: CASSQDKSPGIRNEQFF. CDR3 sequence (DNA): TGTGCCAGCAGCCAAGATAAGTCCCCCGGGATTAGGAATGAGCAGTTCTTC.

The chain recombines TRBV6-4 with TRBJ2-3, with D uncertain. The V gene's germline CDR1 is MRHNA and CDR2 SNTAGT. The CDR3 is 14 residues long. V was pared by 2 bases and J by 2 bases, with 8 bases between. The CDR3, as DNA: TGTGCCAGCAGTGACGTCACTCACACAGATACGCAGTATTTT. Encoded protein: CASSDVTHTDTQYF.

The V gene is TRBV24-1, the J gene TRBJ1-2, with 8 bases that match TRBD1. The CDR3 runs to 15 residues. Trimming cost V 4 bases and J 2 bases; bases outside gene matches: 5. Per the germline V gene, CDR1 is KGHDR and CDR2 is SFDVKD. In DNA form, the CDR3 reads TGTGCCACCAGTGAGGCGGCAGGGGGCAACTATGGCTACACCTTC. Amino acid sequence: CATSEAAGGNYGYTF.

This clone is a singleton in its sample. J is TRBJ2-5 and V is TRBV19; no reliable D call. The CDR3 has 14 residues. CDR1 is LNHDA and CDR2 is SQIVND in the germline V gene (reference sequence). Trimming pared 3 bases from V and 1 base from J, leaving 9 bases between. For the CDR3, the DNA is TGTGCCAGTAGTATCCTAGGTGGCCAAGAGACCCAGTACTTC. Residues: CASSILGGQETQYF.

The V and J genes are TRBV7-8 and TRBJ2-7; tentatively, D is TRBD1 (5 bases). Between the trimmed V and J ends, which lost 0 bases and 4 bases, there was a span of 10 bases. Germline V gives CDR1 SGHVS, CDR2 FQNEAQ. There are 14 residues in the CDR3. CDR3 in DNA: TGTGCCAGCAGCTTAGCAGGGGAAAAGTACGAGCAGTACTTC. It is translated as CASSLAGEKYEQYF.

The chain links TRBV7-9 to TRBJ1-6; D is perhaps TRBD1 (5 bases). CDR3 length: 14 residues. Looked up from germline, CDR1 is SEHNR and CDR2 is FQNEAQ (reference sequence). The V end was cut by 7 bases, the J end by 6 bases, with 13 bases between. The CDR3 loop reads CASTGGGSNSPLHF. The CDR3 nucleotides are TGTGCCAGCACCGGGGGGGGGAGTAATTCACCCCTCCACTTT.

The chain carries TRBV19 and TRBJ2-7, with 10 bases fitting TRBD1. CDR1 is LNHDA, CDR2 SQIVND, per germline (reference sequence). Trimming removed 4 bases from V and 1 base from J; junction bases left unmatched: 16. The CDR3 extends over 19 amino acids. This CDR3 is CASSTHLGTGEDWSYEQYF. The CDR3 bases are TGTGCCAGTAGTACACACTTAGGGACAGGGGAAGATTGGTCCTACGAGCAGTACTTC.

The chain employs TRBV21-1 and TRBJ2-6; the D call TRBD1 from the table was never checked on the DNA. TRBV21-1 is annotated as a pseudogene. This CDR3 contains 19 residues. The CDR3 sequence is CASSGPSTGSSSGANVLTF. The CDR3 DNA is TGTGCCAGCAGCGGACCTTCGACAGGTTCCTCCTCTGGGGCCAACGTCCTGACTTTC.

Only a few counts were recorded for this clone. This chain links TRBV3-1 (or the pseudogene TRBV3-2) with TRBJ2-1, with TRBD2 as a possible D gene (5 bases). Germline loops: CDR1 LGHDT, CDR2 YNNKEL (reference sequence). V lost 4 bases and J 5 bases, leaving 6 bases between the germline ends. CDR3 length: 12 residues. In nucleotides, the CDR3 is TGTGCCAGCAGCCGAGCGGACAATGAGCAGTTCTTC. Its translation is CASSRADNEQFF.

The rearrangement links TRBV9 to TRBJ2-3; 11 nucleotides match TRBD2. V lost 3 bases, J lost 5 bases, and 14 bases stayed unmatched. The CDR3 consists of 18 residues. The germline V gene encodes CDR1 SGDLS and CDR2 YYNGEE. Written as DNA, the CDR3 is TGTGCCAGCAGCGCCGGACCCTCTAGCGGGAGGAGTAAAGATACGCAGTATTTT. This sequence encodes CASSAGPSSGRSKDTQYF.

DNA for the CDR3: TGTGCCAGCAGCTTAGTAGGCCTAGGCGAGCAGTACTTC. Its translation: CASSLVGLGEQYF. The rearrangement joins TRBV7-2 to TRBJ2-7; D call uncertain. Trimming pared 1 base from V and 6 bases from J, leaving 10 bases between. The length of the CDR3 is 13 residues. Germline values: CDR1 SGHTA, CDR2 FQGNSA. Full variable domain (missing parts from reference TRBV7-2 and TRBJ2-7): GAGVSQSPSNKVTEKGKDVELRCDPISGHTALYWYRQSLGQGLEFLIYFQGNSAPDKSGLPSDRFSAERTGGSVSTLTIQRTQQEDSAVYLCASSLVGLGEQYFGPGTRLTVT.

V and J are TRBV6-5 and TRBJ1-2, with a weak D call TRBD1 (5 bases). Per germline, CDR1 MNHEY and CDR2 SVGAGI. The CDR3 sequence is 14 residues long. V was cut by 0 bases and J by 8 bases, with 13 bases left in between. The CDR3 DNA is TGTGCCAGCAGTTACTCTCGAGGGGTCTACGGCTACACCTTC. As protein: CASSYSRGVYGYTF.

This chain uses TRBV30 with TRBJ2-2; 10 bases are a match to TRBD2. Germline V lookup: CDR1 GTSNPN, CDR2 SVGIG (reference sequence). The CDR3 is 15 residues long. The V and J ends lost 4 bases and 3 bases, in that order; junction bases with no gene match: 5. DNA for the CDR3: TGTGCCTGGACTTATCTAGCGGGGGACACCGGGGAGCTGTTTTTT. Protein product: CAWTYLAGDTGELFF.

The chain uses TRBV7-8 and TRBJ2-5; 8 bases are a match to TRBD2. Germline CDR1 and CDR2: SGHVS and FQNEAQ. The length of the CDR3 is 18 residues. The ends lost 3 bases at V and 3 bases at J; junction bases unmatched: 15. In DNA, the CDR3 is TGTGCCAGCAGCTTGGCGGGAAAATTAGCGGGGCCAAAAGAGACCCAGTACTTC. It codes for CASSLAGKLAGPKETQYF.

The rearrangement uses TRBV28 and TRBJ2-1, with unresolved D. From germline, CDR1 is MDHEN and CDR2 SYDVKM. V was clipped by 6 bases and J by 5 bases, with 2 bases between them. This CDR3 is 10 amino acids long. The CDR3 DNA reads as TGTGCCAGCAGCGACAATGAGCAGTTCTTC. Encoded protein: CASSDNEQFF. Full variable domain (rest looked up from reference TRBV28 and TRBJ2-1): DVKVTQSSRYLVKRTGEKVFLECVQDMDHENMFWYRQDPGLGLRLIYFSYDVKMKEKGDIPEGYSVSREKKERFSLILESASTNQTSMYLCASSDNEQFFGPGTRLTVL.

The rearrangement uses TRBV11-2 and TRBJ1-5; D is ambiguous. Germline CDR1 and CDR2: SGHAT and FQNNGV. Trimming left V 5 bases short and J 6 bases short, with 11 bases between. This CDR3 region has 13 residues. The CDR3 sequence: CASSAGFGQPQHF. Written as DNA, the CDR3 is TGTGCCAGCAGCGCGGGCTTCGGTCAGCCCCAGCATTTT. Based on the CDR3 plus reference TRBV11-2 and TRBJ1-5, the full variable domain is EAGVAQSPRYKIIEKRQSVAFWCNPISGHATLYWYQQILGQGPKLLIQFQNNGVVDDSQLPKDRFSAERLKGVDSTLKIQPAKLEDSAVYLCASSAGFGQPQHFGDGTRLSIL.

This chain links TRBV19 with TRBJ1-2, with 7 bases fitting TRBD1. The germline V gene encodes CDR1 LNHDA and CDR2 SQIVND (reference sequence). The length of the CDR3 is 14 residues. Losses at the gene ends were 5 bases for V and 5 bases for J; bases not matched to a gene: 8. The CDR3 spells CASSSGTASYGYTF. The CDR3 DNA reads as TGTGCCAGTAGTTCCGGGACAGCAAGTTATGGCTACACCTTC. The whole variable domain, remainder taken from reference TRBV19 and TRBJ1-2, is DGGITQSPKYLFRKEGQNVTLSCEQNLNHDAMYWYRQDPGQGLRLIYYSQIVNDFQKGDIAEGYSVSREKKESFPLTVTSAQKNPTAFYLCASSSGTASYGYTFGSGTRLTVV.

The chain links TRBV29-1 to TRBJ1-2; weak D call: TRBD1 (5 bases). Looked up from germline, CDR1 is SQVTM and CDR2 is ANQGSEA. V shed 6 bases and J shed 2 bases, with 10 bases lying between them. CDR3 length: 12 amino acids. CDR3 sequence (DNA): TGCAGCGTCCGTCCAGGGAACTATGGCTACACCTTC. It yields the protein CSVRPGNYGYTF.